This TCR beta chain is from a study of CD8 T cell repertoires and HIV-1 epitope variants. Only in-frame clones appear in the TCRdb table, and some are missing; sequencing was by immunoSEQ multiplex PCR. The data hold more than 85,000 clones, with around 67% observed a single time. The CDR3 length is 15 residues. Germline V gene data show CDR1 as SEHNR and CDR2 as FQNEAQ (reference sequence). After removal of 5 bases from V and 8 bases from J, the junction contained 9 bases not matched to a gene. Sequencing input: uncultured baseline CD8+ T cells from peripheral blood mononuclear cells (PBMCs). This chain uses TRBV7-9 with TRBJ1-6, with 7 bases lining up with TRBD1. The TCR was taken from a male donor with HIV. The CDR3 sequence: CASSLRQGLDSPLHF. The CDR3 nucleotides read TGTGCCAGCAGCCTAAGACAGGGATTGGATTCACCCCTCCACTTT.